Listed below are T cell receptor beta chains from one sample, sequenced in a study of T-cell reconstitution after alpha-beta-depleted transplantation in children. TCRdb re-called the PCR reads through MiXCR, storing one row per CDR3 protein. The sample contains about 540,000 distinct CDR3 sequences, around 20% of which appear only once. This material consisted of PBMCs from the stem cell graft donor, taken from the stem cell graft. All receptors come from a human donor who donated a stem cell graft to a child with acute lymphoblastic leukemia. CDR3s include the opening cysteine and the closing phenylalanine or tryptophan. The D gene is left open where the match is weak. Not every row has a clone size; where given, it reads once, few, many or a size class.

d_gene	abundance	v_gene	j_gene	CDR3nt	CDR3aa
NA	few	TRBV29-1	TRBJ2-7	TGCAGCGTTGACCCGGGAGACTACGAGCAGTACTTC	CSVDPGDYEQYF
NA	NA	TRBV5-1	TRBJ2-7	TGCGCCAGCAGCTTGGCCGTTGGGGGCGCTTGGACCTACGAGCAGTACTTC	CASSLAVGGAWTYEQYF
NA	few	TRBV20-1	TRBJ1-4	TGCAGTGCAAAGAAGGCGGCAACTAATGAAAAACTGTTTTTT	CSAKKAATNEKLFF
NA	few	TRBV4-1	TRBJ1-3	TGCGCCAGCAGCCAAGATTGGCAGCCTGGAAACACCATATATTTT	CASSQDWQPGNTIYF
NA	NA	TRBV7-9	TRBJ2-7	TGTGCCAGCAGCTTAGAGAACTACGAGCAGTACTTC	CASSLENYEQYF
TRBD2	NA	TRBV12-3/TRBV12-4	TRBJ2-7	TGTGCCAGCAGCCTCCGAAGCGGGGCCCCCTACGAGCAGTACTTC	CASSLRSGAPYEQYF
NA	many	TRBV12-3/TRBV12-4	TRBJ2-7	TGTGCCAGCAGTCATGGACTCTCCTACGAGCAGTACTTC	CASSHGLSYEQYF
NA	NA	TRBV11-1	TRBJ2-1	TGTGCCAGCAGCCCTAAACCTGTGGGCCCCTCGAGCTCCTACAATGAGCAGTTCTTC	CASSPKPVGPSSSYNEQFF
NA	NA	TRBV6-1	TRBJ2-1	TGTGCCAGCAGTGTTTTGGGGCAGCCCGTCTACAATGAGCAGTTCTTC	CASSVLGQPVYNEQFF
NA	few	TRBV6-5	TRBJ2-7	TGTGCCAGCAGTTATGAGGGGTGGACTACCTACGAGCAGTACTTC	CASSYEGWTTYEQYF
TRBD1	NA	TRBV12-3/TRBV12-4	TRBJ1-5	TGTGCCAGCAGTCTTCCGGGACAGGGACATCAGCCCCAGCATTTT	CASSLPGQGHQPQHF
TRBD2	few	TRBV5-1	TRBJ2-7	TGCGCCAGCAGCTTGGACGGGGAGGGCGTCTCCTACGAGCAGTACTTC	CASSLDGEGVSYEQYF
NA	few	TRBV15	TRBJ1-2	TGTGCCACCAGCAGAGACAAGCTCTATGGCTACACCTTC	CATSRDKLYGYTF
NA	many	TRBV29-1	TRBJ2-5	TGCAGCGTTGGGGTATTTTTGGCCCAGTACTTC	CSVGVFLAQYF
NA	NA	TRBV7-4	TRBJ1-6	TGTGCCAGCAGCCTGGTGCAGGGTAGTTCACCCCTCCACTTT	CASSLVQGSSPLHF
TRBD1	NA	TRBV10-3	TRBJ2-3	TGTGCCATCGCGGGACAGGGAACAGATACGCAGTATTTT	CAIAGQGTDTQYF
TRBD2	NA	TRBV7-9	TRBJ2-1	TGTGCCAGCAGCTTGGGGACTAGCGGGAGGCACAATGAGCAGTTCTTC	CASSLGTSGRHNEQFF
NA	few	TRBV19	TRBJ1-1	TGTGCCAGTAGTATAGAGGAGGGGATAAACAGTGAAGCTTTCTTT	CASSIEEGINSEAFF
TRBD2	NA	TRBV20-1	TRBJ2-7	TGCAGTGCTAGAGATCTGCTAGCGGGAGACCGACACGAGCAGTACTTC	CSARDLLAGDRHEQYF
TRBD2	NA	TRBV7-3	TRBJ2-1	TGTGCCAGCAGCTTAACTCGCGGGAGAGAAAATGAGCAGTTCTTC	CASSLTRGRENEQFF
NA	NA	TRBV6-2/TRBV6-3	TRBJ1-2	TGTGCCAGCAGCTCTGACAGGACCTATACCAATGGCTACACCTTC	CASSSDRTYTNGYTF
TRBD1	NA	TRBV12-3/TRBV12-4	TRBJ2-1	TGTGCCAGCACTCAACCGGGACAGGGGGCGTTCGAGCAGTTCTTC	CASTQPGQGAFEQFF
NA	NA	TRBV6-1	TRBJ2-3	TGTGCCAACTACAGGATCCACACAGATACGCAGTATTTT	CANYRIHTDTQYF
NA	NA	TRBV5-1	TRBJ1-2	TGCGCCAGCAGTCACAGGGATTATGGCTACACCTTC	CASSHRDYGYTF
NA	NA	TRBV29-1	TRBJ1-2	TGCAGCGCCTCAGTGGGTTCTTCTAACTATGGCTACACCTTC	CSASVGSSNYGYTF
NA	NA	TRBV5-1	TRBJ2-5	TGCGCCAGCAGACTGACCATTCTCGATGGGGGGGAGACCCAGTACTTC	CASRLTILDGGETQYF
NA	NA	TRBV5-1	TRBJ2-4	TGCGCCAGCAGCTTGAACAGTTTAATTACAAACATTCAGTACTTC	CASSLNSLITNIQYF
NA	NA	TRBV2	TRBJ2-1	TGTGCCAGCTATGAGGGACCGTCCAGCTCCTACAATGAGCAGTTCTTC	CASYEGPSSSYNEQFF
NA	many	TRBV15	TRBJ1-3	TGTGCCACCAGCAGATCACACCCGGCGGTGCAAGGGAACACCATATATTTT	CATSRSHPAVQGNTIYF
NA	few	TRBV11-2	TRBJ1-2	TGTGCCAGCAGTCCCGGGACACGGTATGGCTACACCTTC	CASSPGTRYGYTF
NA	NA	TRBV18	TRBJ2-5	TGTGCCAGCTCACCACCAACAGAGACCCAGTACTTC	CASSPPTETQYF
NA	NA	TRBV3-1	TRBJ2-2	TGTGCCAGCAGCCACGAGAGGTTCACTTCGAACACCGGGGAGCTGTTTTTT	CASSHERFTSNTGELFF
NA	NA	TRBV20-1	TRBJ1-2	TGCAGTGCCTCGACAGACAACTATGGCTACACCTTC	CSASTDNYGYTF
NA	NA	TRBV7-2	TRBJ1-5	TGTGCCAGCAGCCCTTATCTGGGGGAACAGCCCCAGCATTTT	CASSPYLGEQPQHF
TRBD2	NA	TRBV19	TRBJ2-5	TGTGCCAGTAGGCCTTCTAGCGGGAGGGCCCGAGTGGAGACCCAGTACTTC	CASRPSSGRARVETQYF
TRBD2	few	TRBV5-5	TRBJ2-4	TGTGCCAGCAGCCTCGGGACTAGCGGGCGGGACATTCAGTACTTC	CASSLGTSGRDIQYF
NA	few	TRBV6-1	TRBJ2-2	TGTGCCAGCAGCACCAGAAGGTTAGGGAACACCGGGGAGCTGTTTTTT	CASSTRRLGNTGELFF
TRBD2	many	TRBV5-4	TRBJ2-1	TGTGCCAGCAGCTTTTTCGGGGGGAATGAGCAGTTCTTC	CASSFFGGNEQFF
NA	NA	TRBV20-1	TRBJ2-1	TGCAGTGCTAACCGACTAGACTACAATGAGCAGTTCTTC	CSANRLDYNEQFF
NA	NA	TRBV4-1	TRBJ1-1	TGCGCCAGCACCGCGCAAGCCCTAATGAACACTGAAGCTTTCTTT	CASTAQALMNTEAFF
NA	NA	TRBV5-1	TRBJ1-5	TGCGCCAGCAGCTTCCTGGGAAGGCGCGATCAGCCCCAGCATTTT	CASSFLGRRDQPQHF
NA	NA	TRBV7-8	TRBJ1-3	TGTGCCAGCAGCTTGCGTGGATACTCTGGAAACACCATATATTTT	CASSLRGYSGNTIYF
NA	NA	TRBV6-5	TRBJ2-1	TGTGCCAGCAGTTACTCTGGTCGACCTGGGATGAATGAGCAGTTCTTC	CASSYSGRPGMNEQFF
NA	NA	TRBV12-3/TRBV12-4	TRBJ2-1	TGTGCCAGCTGTTCCTTAAACAGGGCCCACTGGCCCGAGTACAATGAGCAGTTCTTC	CASCSLNRAHWPEYNEQFF
NA	NA	TRBV7-9	TRBJ1-2	TGTGCCAGCAGCTTTAGCAGGGTTTATGGCTACACCTTC	CASSFSRVYGYTF
TRBD2	NA	TRBV27	TRBJ2-1	TGTGCCAGCAGTTCTGGGACTAGCGTCCACAATGAGCAGTTCTTC	CASSSGTSVHNEQFF
TRBD2	many	TRBV5-6	TRBJ2-3	TGTGCCAGCAGCTTCAGGACTAGCCACGATAATGCGCAGTATTTT	CASSFRTSHDNAQYF
NA	few	TRBV20-1	TRBJ2-5	TGCAGTGCTAGGCTGTGGGAGACCCAGTACTTC	CSARLWETQYF
NA	NA	TRBV5-1	TRBJ2-5	TGCGCCAGCAGCTTGGGTCCCAGAGCGCAAGAGACCCAGTACTTC	CASSLGPRAQETQYF
TRBD2	many	TRBV5-1	TRBJ2-1	TGCGCCAGCAGCATCTCTAGCGGGAGAGGCAATGAGCAGTTCTTC	CASSISSGRGNEQFF
TRBD2	NA	TRBV15	TRBJ2-3	TGTGCCACCAGCCCTAGCGGGGAAAGCACAGATACGCAGTATTTT	CATSPSGESTDTQYF
NA	NA	TRBV7-8	TRBJ2-7	TGTGCCAGCAGCCTCCGGGGCCCAGGGGAGCAGTACTTC	CASSLRGPGEQYF
NA	few	TRBV15	TRBJ2-7	TGTGCCACCAGCAGAGATCCGGCAGGGGAATACGAGCAGTACTTC	CATSRDPAGEYEQYF
NA	NA	TRBV20-1	TRBJ1-2	TGCAGTGCTATAAAACCCAGCCTTAGGGGCTATGGCTACACCTTC	CSAIKPSLRGYGYTF
NA	NA	TRBV10-3	TRBJ2-7	TGTGCCATCAGTGAGTTTTCGCGGGGTTACGAGCAGTACTTC	CAISEFSRGYEQYF
NA	NA	TRBV7-9	TRBJ1-1	TGTGCCAGCAACTCGTTGTGGGGCGAGGGGGACACTGAAGCTTTCTTT	CASNSLWGEGDTEAFF
NA	few	TRBV20-1	TRBJ2-4	TGCAGTGCTAGATTTCAAGGGGGGGTAAACATTCAGTACTTC	CSARFQGGVNIQYF
NA	few	TRBV20-1	TRBJ1-5	TGCAGTGCTAGAGAGGGGTCGTTTAGCAATCAGCCCCAGCATTTT	CSAREGSFSNQPQHF
NA	NA	TRBV25-1	TRBJ1-1	TGTGCCAGCAGTTCAGGGGCGGTCGCTGAAGCTTTCTTT	CASSSGAVAEAFF
TRBD2	NA	TRBV2	TRBJ2-2	TGTGCCAGTCGGTGGGGACTAAGCACCGGGGAGCTGTTTTTT	CASRWGLSTGELFF